This T cell receptor beta chain was sequenced for a study of radiation and T cells in renal cell carcinoma. Clones were sequenced by immunoSEQ multiplex PCR, and TCRdb holds only the in-frame ones, with some missing. The repertoire holds 97,000 or so clones, with 65% to 90% as singletons. This sample's time point: blood 4 weeks post-SBRT, at nephrectomy. Indicated treatment: 15 Gy SBRT to primary tumor, nephrectomy 4 weeks later. In germline, CDR1 is SGDLS, CDR2 YYNGEE. V lost 0 bases and J lost 5; bases outside the gene matches: 8. This CDR3 contains 15 residues. This sample comprised blood, obtained from a patient whose treatment included radiotherapy and nephrectomy. The sequence derives from a man between 60 and 75 years old with renal cell carcinoma. This chain uses TRBV9 with TRBJ2-7; TRBD2 matches 7 bases. The CDR3 coding sequence is TGTGCCAGCAGCGTAGACGCGAGAACTAGCGACGAGCAGTACTTC. Its protein product is CASSVDARTSDEQYF.